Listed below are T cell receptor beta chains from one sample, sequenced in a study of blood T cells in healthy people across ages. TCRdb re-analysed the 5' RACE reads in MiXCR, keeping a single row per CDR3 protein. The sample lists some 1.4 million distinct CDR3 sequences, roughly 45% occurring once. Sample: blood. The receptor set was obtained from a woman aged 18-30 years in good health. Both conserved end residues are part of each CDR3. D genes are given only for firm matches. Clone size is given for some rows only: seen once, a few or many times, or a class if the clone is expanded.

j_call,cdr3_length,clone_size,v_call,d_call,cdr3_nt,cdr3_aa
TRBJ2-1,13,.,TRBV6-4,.,TGTGCCAGCAGTGACGGGACCCCCAATGAGCAGTTCTTC,CASSDGTPNEQFF
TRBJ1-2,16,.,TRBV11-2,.,TGTGCCAGCAGCGCCGGCGGCCGATGGGATAACTATGGCTACACCTTC,CASSAGGRWDNYGYTF
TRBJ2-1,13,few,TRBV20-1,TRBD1,TGCAGTGCTAACCGGGACCCAGGGGGTGAGCAGTTCTTC,CSANRDPGGEQFF
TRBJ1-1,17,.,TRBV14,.,TGTGCCAGCAGCCAAGGAGTGGGATTGAGGAGTAACACTGAAGCTTTCTTT,CASSQGVGLRSNTEAFF
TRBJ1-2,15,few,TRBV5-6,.,TGTGCCAGCAGCTTGGTATCGGCAGGGAACTATGGCTACACCTTC,CASSLVSAGNYGYTF
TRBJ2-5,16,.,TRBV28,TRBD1,TGTGCCAGTACGAGGGGGGCAGGGGGCAACCAAGAGACCCAGTACTTC,CASTRGAGGNQETQYF
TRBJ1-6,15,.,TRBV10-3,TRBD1,TGTGCCATCAGCGACACGGGACAGGGGTTTTCACCCCTCCACTTT,CAISDTGQGFSPLHF
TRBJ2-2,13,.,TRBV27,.,TGTGCCAGCAGCCAACTTGGACAGCGGGAGCTGTTTTTT,CASSQLGQRELFF
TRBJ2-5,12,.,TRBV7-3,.,TGTGCCAGCAGCTTTGGGGAGGGGGCCCAGTACTTC,CASSFGEGAQYF
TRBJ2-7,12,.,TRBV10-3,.,TGTGCCATCAGTGAACACACCTACGAGCAGTACTTC,CAISEHTYEQYF
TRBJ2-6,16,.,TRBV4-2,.,TGTGCCAGCAGCCAAGAGGAGGGTCTTGGGGCCAACGTCCTGACTTTC,CASSQEEGLGANVLTF
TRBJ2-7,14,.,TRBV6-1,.,TGTGCCAGCGAGACCGGGGATGGCTCCTACGAGCAGTACTTC,CASETGDGSYEQYF
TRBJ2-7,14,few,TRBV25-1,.,TGTGCCAGCAGGAACTCAGCGCACCCCTACGAGCAGTACTTC,CASRNSAHPYEQYF
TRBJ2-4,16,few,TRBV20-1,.,TGCAGTGCTGCTCTAGGGACGGGACTAGCCAAAAACATTCAGTACTTC,CSAALGTGLAKNIQYF
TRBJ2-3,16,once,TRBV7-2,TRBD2,TGTGCCAGCAGCATTAGCGGGGCCCCATACACAGATATGCAGTATTTT,CASSISGAPYTDMQYF
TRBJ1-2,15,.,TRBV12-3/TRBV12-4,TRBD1,TGTGCCAACAGTTCCCCCTATACAGGGGACTATGGCTACACCTTC,CANSSPYTGDYGYTF
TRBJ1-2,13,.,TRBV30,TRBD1,TGTGCCGGGATGACAGGGGGCTATGAGGGCTACACCTTC,CAGMTGGYEGYTF
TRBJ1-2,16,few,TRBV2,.,TGTGCCAGCAGTGAAGCTACAGGGTTTGGAGACTATGGCTACACCTTC,CASSEATGFGDYGYTF
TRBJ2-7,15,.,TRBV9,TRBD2,TGTGCCAGCAGCCCCCCGGGGGGTTCCACCGACGAGCAGTACTTC,CASSPPGGSTDEQYF
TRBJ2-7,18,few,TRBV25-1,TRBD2,TGTGCCAGCAGTCAATCGGGGCTAGCGGGAGTATCCTACAATGAGCAGTACTTC,CASSQSGLAGVSYNEQYF
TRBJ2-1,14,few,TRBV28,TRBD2,TGTGCCAGCAGTAGGACGGGAGGGTCCAATGAGCAGTTCTTC,CASSRTGGSNEQFF
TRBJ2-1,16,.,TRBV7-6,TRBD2,TGTGCCAGCAGCTCAACGGGACTAGCGGTTCATAATGAGCAGTTCTTC,CASSSTGLAVHNEQFF
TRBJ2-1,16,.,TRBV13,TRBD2,TGTGCCAGCAGCTTAGGTCCTAGCGGGAGAGAATCGCATCAGTTCTTC,CASSLGPSGRESHQFF
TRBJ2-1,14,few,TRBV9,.,TGTGCCAGCAGCGTCCACCAGGGAATCGCCGAGCAGTTCTTC,CASSVHQGIAEQFF
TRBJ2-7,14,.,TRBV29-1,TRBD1,TGCAGCGTCGGACAGGGGGCGACGATGCCCGAGCAGTACTTC,CSVGQGATMPEQYF